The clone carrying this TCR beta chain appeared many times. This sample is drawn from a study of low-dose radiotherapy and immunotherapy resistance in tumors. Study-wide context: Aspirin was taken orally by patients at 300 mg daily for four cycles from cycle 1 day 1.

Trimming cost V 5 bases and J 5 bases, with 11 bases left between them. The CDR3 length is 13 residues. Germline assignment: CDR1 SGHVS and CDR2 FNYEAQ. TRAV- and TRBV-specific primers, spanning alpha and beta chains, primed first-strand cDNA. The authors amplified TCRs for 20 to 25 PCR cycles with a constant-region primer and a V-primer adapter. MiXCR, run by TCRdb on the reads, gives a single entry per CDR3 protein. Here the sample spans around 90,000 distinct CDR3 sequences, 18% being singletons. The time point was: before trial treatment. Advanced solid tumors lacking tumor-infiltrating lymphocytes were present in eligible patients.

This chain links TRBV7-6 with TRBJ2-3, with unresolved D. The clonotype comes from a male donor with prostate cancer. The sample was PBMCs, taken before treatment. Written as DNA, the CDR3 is TGTGCCAGCAGCGTAGATGTCGGAGATACGCAGTATTTT. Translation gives CASSVDVGDTQYF.